The 19 T cell receptor beta chains in this list originate from one sample, sequenced in a study of T cell changes during pregnancy in multiple sclerosis. The table came from immunoSEQ multiplex PCR; TCRdb's copy has only in-frame clones and leaves some out. The table includes 83,000 or so clones, 94% detected once. This specimen was peripheral blood, taken after pregnancy. Source of these receptors: a female donor in good health, enrolled as a control in a pregnancy study.

In its sample, this clone was seen a few times. CDR3 sequence (DNA): TGTGCCAGCAGCACATACCGGGACAGAGGTAATGAAGCTTTCTTT. It translates to CASSTYRDRGNEAFF. The chain carries TRBV5-6 and TRBJ1-1; 7 bases are shared with TRBD1. The junction had 13 bases not matched to a gene; V was cut back by 4 bases and J by 7 bases. This CDR3 comprises 15 residues. In germline, CDR1 is SGHDT, CDR2 YYEEEE.

The gene calls are TRBV30 and TRBJ1-1; D remains ambiguous. Germline V CDR1 and CDR2: GTSNPN, SVGIG (reference sequence). V was shortened by 4 bases and J by 1 base, with 10 bases between the two germline ends. The CDR3 runs 13 residues. The CDR3 loop is CAWTQQPNTEAFF. The CDR3 bases are TGTGCCTGGACACAACAGCCGAACACTGAAGCTTTCTTT.

V gene TRBV19 combines with J gene TRBJ2-1; 10 bases are shared with TRBD1. J gave up 3 bases and V 5 bases, and 4 bases lay outside the gene matches. From germline, CDR1 is LNHDA and CDR2 SQIVND (reference sequence). The CDR3 spans 15 residues. The chain's CDR3 is CASSWGDRGYNEQFF. Written as DNA, the CDR3 is TGTGCCAGTAGTTGGGGGGACAGGGGCTACAATGAGCAGTTCTTC.

This clone was recorded once. The chain carries TRBV2 and TRBJ2-7; TRBD1 aligns across 7 bases. The ends lost 6 bases at V and 4 bases at J; junction bases unmatched: 3. This CDR3 is built from 12 residues. Germline assignment: CDR1 SNHLY and CDR2 FYNNEI. The CDR3 protein is CASRGGKYEQYF. CDR3 DNA: TGTGCCAGCAGAGGGGGCAAATACGAGCAGTACTTC.

The chain combines TRBV9 with TRBJ2-3; 11 nucleotides line up with TRBD2. The V and J ends lost 3 bases and 2 bases, in that order; junction bases with no gene match: 5. CDR1 and CDR2 from the germline V gene are SGDLS and YYNGEE. This CDR3 is 16 amino acids long. CDR3 sequence reads: CASSEASGRITDTQYF. The CDR3 DNA follows: TGTGCCAGCAGCGAGGCTAGCGGGAGGATCACAGATACGCAGTATTTT.

Only one count was recorded for this clone. This chain's CDR3 is CASSTYSNQPQHF. Here the CDR3 DNA reads TGTGCCAGCAGCACTTATAGCAATCAGCCCCAGCATTTT. The chain combines TRBV6-4 with TRBJ1-5, with no clear D. The CDR3 consists of 13 residues. V dropped 6 bases and J dropped 0 bases, with 6 bases sitting between them. CDR1 MRHNA and CDR2 SNTAGT come from the germline V gene.

The genes are TRBV6-1 and TRBJ1-2, with 7 bases aligning to TRBD1. The CDR3 covers 16 residues. Germline CDR1 and CDR2: MNHNS and SASEGT. With V trimmed by 2 bases and J by 1 base, 7 bases remained unmatched. The CDR3 region has the DNA TGTGCCAGCAGTGAAAGCACAGGGGACCTTAACTATGGCTACACCTTC. This gives the protein CASSESTGDLNYGYTF.

The DNA for the CDR3 is TGTGCCAGCAGCTTAGATAACAGCCGAGGGGGTGCTTTCTTT. Protein sequence: CASSLDNSRGGAFF. The chain employs TRBV11-2 and TRBJ1-1, with D possibly matching TRBD1 (6 bases). The V end was cut by 0 bases, the J end by 11 bases, with 16 bases between. This CDR3 is built from 14 residues. Germline lookup yields CDR1 SGHAT and CDR2 FQNNGV.

The gene calls are TRBV10-3 and TRBJ2-1, with 14 bases matching TRBD2. Losses at the gene ends were 6 bases for V and 9 bases for J; bases not matched to a gene: 10. CDR3 length equals 16 residues. Germline V lookup: CDR1 ENHRY, CDR2 SYGVKD. As DNA, the CDR3 is TGTGCCATCAGCGCCGGGACTAGCGGGAGCAGTGGTGAGCAGTTCTTC. It codes for CAISAGTSGSSGEQFF.

Written as DNA, the CDR3 is TGTGCCAGTAGAAAGCGGGAGATAGGCACAGATACGCAGTATTTT. Its translation: CASRKREIGTDTQYF. The V call is TRBV19, the J call TRBJ2-3, with 8 positions matching TRBD2. The germline gives CDR1 LNHDA, CDR2 SQIVND (reference sequence). The CDR3 is 15 amino acids. Losses at the gene ends were 6 bases for V and 1 base for J; bases not matched to a gene: 6.

The chain couples TRBV6-1 to TRBJ1-4; 10 positions agree with TRBD1. CDR1 MNHNS and CDR2 SASEGT come from the germline V gene. This CDR3 has 13 amino acids. V gave up 7 bases and J gave up 14 bases; unmatched junction bases: 10. The CDR3 coding sequence is TGTGCCAGCACCCGAGGACAGGGGGTTTGGCTGTTTTTT. Its translation is CASTRGQGVWLFF.

CDR3: CASSLSRGANVLTF. Written as DNA, the CDR3 is TGCGCCAGCAGCTTAAGCAGGGGGGCCAACGTCCTGACTTTC. J is TRBJ2-6 and V is TRBV5-1, with D hard to call. There are 14 residues in the CDR3. Trimming removed 2 bases from V and 4 bases from J, with 7 bases in between. Germline CDR1 is SGHRS and CDR2 is YFSETQ.

This CDR3 reads CASSSLAIHNEQFF. As DNA, the CDR3 is TGTGCCAGCAGCTCCTTAGCCATCCACAATGAGCAGTTCTTC. The chain uses TRBV27 and TRBJ2-1, with D uncertain. Germline V gene lookup returns CDR1 MNHEY and CDR2 SMNVEV (reference sequence). Trimming took off 6 bases at V and 5 bases at J, with 14 bases between the two ends. This CDR3 is 14 amino acids long.

This sequence joins TRBV2 and TRBJ1-5; 9 nucleotides match TRBD1. The CDR3 has 14 amino acids. V lost 5 bases to trimming and J lost 4 bases; unmatched junction nucleotides: 3. CDR1 and CDR2 (germline): SNHLY, FYNNEI. The CDR3 DNA is TGTGCCAGCAGTTTGGACAGGGGAAATCAGCCCCAGCATTTT. It translates to CASSLDRGNQPQHF.

This clone was counted between two and nine times. The chain uses TRBV7-9 and TRBJ2-7; 11 bases align to TRBD1. This CDR3 is built from 14 residues. V gave up 4 bases and J gave up 3 bases; unmatched junction bases: 2. The V gene's germline CDR1 is SEHNR and CDR2 FQNEAQ (reference sequence). This CDR3 reads CASSSGTGGYEQYF. CDR3 DNA: TGTGCCAGCAGCTCCGGGACAGGGGGCTACGAGCAGTACTTC.

V gene TRBV11-2 combines with J gene TRBJ2-7; D gene ambiguous. Germline lookup yields CDR1 SGHAT and CDR2 FQNNGV. The V end was cut by 1 base, the J end by 2 bases, with 9 bases between. The CDR3 is made up of 14 amino acids. CDR3 sequence reads: CASSLGRGAYEQYF. DNA for the CDR3: TGTGCCAGCAGCTTAGGGAGAGGAGCCTACGAGCAGTACTTC.

The chain couples TRBV6-5 to TRBJ2-5, with D perhaps TRBD2 (5 bases). V was pared by 6 bases and J by 2 bases, with 13 bases between. CDR3 length: 14 residues. Germline V gives CDR1 MNHEY, CDR2 SVGAGI. The CDR3 spells CASSRGAPQETQYF. As DNA, the CDR3 is TGTGCCAGCAGCCGGGGAGCTCCTCAAGAGACCCAGTACTTC.

The chain recombines TRBV4-1 with TRBJ2-1; 7 nucleotides agree with TRBD2. The germline gives CDR1 MGHRA, CDR2 YSYEKL. Unmatched junction bases numbered 13, after V lost 3 bases and J lost 2 bases. This CDR3 spans 18 amino acids. The CDR3 DNA follows: TGCGCCAGCAGCCACTATCCGAGGGGAGGGAGGGCCTACAATGAGCAGTTCTTC. Its translation: CASSHYPRGGRAYNEQFF.

CDR3 residues: CASSPHYDWVRNFSYNEQFF. In DNA form, the CDR3 reads TGTGCCAGCAGCCCCCACTACGACTGGGTACGGAACTTCTCCTACAATGAGCAGTTCTTC. The chain carries TRBV21-1 and TRBJ2-1; the table's D call, TRBD2, was not checked against the DNA. TRBV21-1 is listed as a pseudogene. This CDR3 region has 20 residues.